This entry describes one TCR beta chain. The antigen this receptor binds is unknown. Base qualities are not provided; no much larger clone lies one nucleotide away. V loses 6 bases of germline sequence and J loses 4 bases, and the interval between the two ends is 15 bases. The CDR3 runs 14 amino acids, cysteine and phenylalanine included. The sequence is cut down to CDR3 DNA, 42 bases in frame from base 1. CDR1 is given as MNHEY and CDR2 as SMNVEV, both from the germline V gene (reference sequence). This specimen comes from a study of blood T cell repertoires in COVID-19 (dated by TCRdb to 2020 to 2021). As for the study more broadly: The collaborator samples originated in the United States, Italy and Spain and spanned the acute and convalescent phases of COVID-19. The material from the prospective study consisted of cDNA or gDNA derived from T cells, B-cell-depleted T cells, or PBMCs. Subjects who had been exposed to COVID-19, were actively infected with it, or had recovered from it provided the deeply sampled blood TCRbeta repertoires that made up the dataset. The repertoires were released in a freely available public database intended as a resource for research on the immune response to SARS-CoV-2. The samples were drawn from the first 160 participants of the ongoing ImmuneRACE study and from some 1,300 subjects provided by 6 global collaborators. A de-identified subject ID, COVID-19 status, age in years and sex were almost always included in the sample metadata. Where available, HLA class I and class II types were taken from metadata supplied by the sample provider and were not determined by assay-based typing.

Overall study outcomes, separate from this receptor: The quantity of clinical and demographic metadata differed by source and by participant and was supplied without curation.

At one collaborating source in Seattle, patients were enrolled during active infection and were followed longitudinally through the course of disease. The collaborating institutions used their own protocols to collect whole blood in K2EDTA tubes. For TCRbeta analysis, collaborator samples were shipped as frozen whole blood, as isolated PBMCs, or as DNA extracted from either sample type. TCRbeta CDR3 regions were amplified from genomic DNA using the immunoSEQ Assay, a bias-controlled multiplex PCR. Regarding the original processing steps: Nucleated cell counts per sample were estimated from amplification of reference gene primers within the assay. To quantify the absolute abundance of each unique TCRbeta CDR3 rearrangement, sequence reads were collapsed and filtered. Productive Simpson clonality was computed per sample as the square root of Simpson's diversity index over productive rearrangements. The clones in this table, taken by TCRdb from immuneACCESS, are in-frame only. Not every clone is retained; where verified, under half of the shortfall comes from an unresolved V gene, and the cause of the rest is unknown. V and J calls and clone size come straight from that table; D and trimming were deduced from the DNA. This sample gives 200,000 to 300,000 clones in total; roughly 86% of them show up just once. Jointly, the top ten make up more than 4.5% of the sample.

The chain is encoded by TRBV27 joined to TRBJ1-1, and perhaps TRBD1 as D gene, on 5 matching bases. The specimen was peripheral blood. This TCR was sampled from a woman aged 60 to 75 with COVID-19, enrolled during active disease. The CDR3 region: CASRRTGGGTEAFF. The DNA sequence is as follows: TGTGCCAGCAGGAGGACGGGGGGAGGCACTGAAGCTTTCTTT.